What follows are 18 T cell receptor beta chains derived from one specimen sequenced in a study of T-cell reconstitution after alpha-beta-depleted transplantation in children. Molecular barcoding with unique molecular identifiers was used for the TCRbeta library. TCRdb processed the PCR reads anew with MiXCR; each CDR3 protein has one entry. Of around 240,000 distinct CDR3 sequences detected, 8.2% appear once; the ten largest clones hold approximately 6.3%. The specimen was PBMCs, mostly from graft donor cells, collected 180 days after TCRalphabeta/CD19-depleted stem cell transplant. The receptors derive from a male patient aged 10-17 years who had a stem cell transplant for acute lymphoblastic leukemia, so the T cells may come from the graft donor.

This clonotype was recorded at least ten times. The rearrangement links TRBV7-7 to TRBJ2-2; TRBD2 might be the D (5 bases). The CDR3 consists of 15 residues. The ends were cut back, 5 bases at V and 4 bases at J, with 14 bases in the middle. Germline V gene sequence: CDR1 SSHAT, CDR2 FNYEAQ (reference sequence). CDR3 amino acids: CASSPRGSSTGELFF. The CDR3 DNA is TGTGCCAGCAGCCCGCGAGGGAGCAGCACCGGGGAGCTGTTTTTT.

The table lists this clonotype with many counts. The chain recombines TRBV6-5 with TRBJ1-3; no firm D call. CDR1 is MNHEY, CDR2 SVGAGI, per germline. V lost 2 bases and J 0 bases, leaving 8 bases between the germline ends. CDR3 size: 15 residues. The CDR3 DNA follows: TGTGCCAGCAGTTACAGGCAGCTCTCTGGAAACACCATATATTTT. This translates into CASSYRQLSGNTIYF.

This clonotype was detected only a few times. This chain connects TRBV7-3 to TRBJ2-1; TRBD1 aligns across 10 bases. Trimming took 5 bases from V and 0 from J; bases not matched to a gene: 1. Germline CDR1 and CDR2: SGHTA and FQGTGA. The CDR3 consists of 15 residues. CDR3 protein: CASSRDRGSYNEQFF. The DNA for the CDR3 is TGTGCCAGCAGCCGGGACAGGGGCTCCTACAATGAGCAGTTCTTC.

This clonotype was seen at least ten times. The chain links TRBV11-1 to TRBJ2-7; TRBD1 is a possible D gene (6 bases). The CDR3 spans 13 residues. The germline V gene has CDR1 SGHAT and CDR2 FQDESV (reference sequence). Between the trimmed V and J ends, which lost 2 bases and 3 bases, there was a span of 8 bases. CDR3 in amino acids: CASSLTGYYEQYF. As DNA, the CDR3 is TGTGCCAGCAGCTTAACAGGGTACTACGAGCAGTACTTC.

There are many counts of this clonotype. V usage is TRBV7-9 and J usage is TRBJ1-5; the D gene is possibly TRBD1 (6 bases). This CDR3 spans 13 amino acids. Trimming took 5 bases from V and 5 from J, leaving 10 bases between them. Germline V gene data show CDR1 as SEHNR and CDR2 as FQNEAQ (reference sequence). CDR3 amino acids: CASSEEGDQPQHF. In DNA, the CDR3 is TGTGCCAGCAGCGAGGAGGGGGATCAGCCCCAGCATTTT.

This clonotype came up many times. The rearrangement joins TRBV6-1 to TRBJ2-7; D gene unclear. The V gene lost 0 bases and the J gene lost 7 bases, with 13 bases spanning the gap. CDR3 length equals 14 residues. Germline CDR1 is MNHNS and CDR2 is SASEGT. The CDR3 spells CASSEARTSREQYF. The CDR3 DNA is TGTGCCAGCAGTGAAGCGCGCACGTCCAGAGAGCAGTACTTC.

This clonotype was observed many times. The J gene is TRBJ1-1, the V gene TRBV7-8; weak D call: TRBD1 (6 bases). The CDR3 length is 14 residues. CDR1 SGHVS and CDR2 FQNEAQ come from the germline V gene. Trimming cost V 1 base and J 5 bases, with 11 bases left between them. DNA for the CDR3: TGTGCCAGCAGCTTAGGAGGGGGGAAAACTGAAGCTTTCTTT. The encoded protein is CASSLGGGKTEAFF. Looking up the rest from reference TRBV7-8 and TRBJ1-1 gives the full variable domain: GAGVSQSPRYKVAKRGQDVALRCDPISGHVSLFWYQQALGQGPEFLTYFQNEAQLDKSGLPSDRFFAERPEGSVSTLKIQRTQQEDSAVYLCASSLGGGKTEAFFGQGTRLTVV.

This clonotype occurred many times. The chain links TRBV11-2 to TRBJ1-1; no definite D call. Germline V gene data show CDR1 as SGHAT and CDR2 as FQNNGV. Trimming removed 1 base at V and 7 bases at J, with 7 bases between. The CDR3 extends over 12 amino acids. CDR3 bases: TGTGCCAGCAGCTTAGGAGGATATGAAGCTTTCTTT. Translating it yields CASSLGGYEAFF.

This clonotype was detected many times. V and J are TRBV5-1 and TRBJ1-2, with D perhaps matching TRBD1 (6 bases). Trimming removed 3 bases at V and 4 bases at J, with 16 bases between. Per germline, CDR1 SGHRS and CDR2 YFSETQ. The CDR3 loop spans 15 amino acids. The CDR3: CASSSRGGGTYGYTF. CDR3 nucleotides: TGCGCCAGCAGCTCCAGAGGGGGTGGGACCTATGGCTACACCTTC.

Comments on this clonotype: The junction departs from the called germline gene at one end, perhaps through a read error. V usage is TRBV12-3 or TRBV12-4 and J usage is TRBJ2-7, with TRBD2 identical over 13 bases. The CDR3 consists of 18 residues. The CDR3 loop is CTSSNRGGLAGFSYEQYF. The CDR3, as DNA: TGTACCAGCAGCAACAGGGGGGGACTAGCGGGGTTCTCCTACGAGCAGTACTTC.

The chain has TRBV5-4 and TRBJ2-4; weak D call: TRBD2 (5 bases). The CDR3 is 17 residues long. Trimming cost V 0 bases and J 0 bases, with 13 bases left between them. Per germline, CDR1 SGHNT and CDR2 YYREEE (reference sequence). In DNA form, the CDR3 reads TGTGCCAGCAGCTTGGATCGCGTCGGACTAGCCAAAAACATTCAGTACTTC. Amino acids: CASSLDRVGLAKNIQYF.

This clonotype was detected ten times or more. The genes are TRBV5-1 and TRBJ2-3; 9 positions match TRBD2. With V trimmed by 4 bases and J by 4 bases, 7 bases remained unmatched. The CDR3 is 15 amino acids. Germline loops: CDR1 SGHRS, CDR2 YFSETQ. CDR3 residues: CASSPGTSRADTQYF. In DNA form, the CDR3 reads TGCGCCAGCAGCCCCGGGACTAGCAGGGCAGATACGCAGTATTTT.

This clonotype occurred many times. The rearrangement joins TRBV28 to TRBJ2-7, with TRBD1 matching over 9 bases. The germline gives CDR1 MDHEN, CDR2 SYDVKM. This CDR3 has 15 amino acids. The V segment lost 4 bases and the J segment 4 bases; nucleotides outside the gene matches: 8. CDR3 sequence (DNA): TGTGCCAGCAGTTCCGCGGGACAGGGAGCATACGAGCAGTACTTC. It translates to CASSSAGQGAYEQYF.

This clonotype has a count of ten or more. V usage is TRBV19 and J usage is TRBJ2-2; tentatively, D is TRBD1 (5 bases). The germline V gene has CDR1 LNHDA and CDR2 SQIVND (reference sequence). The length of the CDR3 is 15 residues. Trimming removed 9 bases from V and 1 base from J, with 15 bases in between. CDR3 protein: CASSLQGVNTGELFF. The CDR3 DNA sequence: TGTGCCAGCTCCCTGCAGGGCGTGAACACCGGGGAGCTGTTTTTT. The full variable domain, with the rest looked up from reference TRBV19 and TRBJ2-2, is DGGITQSPKYLFRKEGQNVTLSCEQNLNHDAMYWYRQDPGQGLRLIYYSQIVNDFQKGDIAEGYSVSREKKESFPLTVTSAQKNPTAFYLCASSLQGVNTGELFFGEGSRLTVL.

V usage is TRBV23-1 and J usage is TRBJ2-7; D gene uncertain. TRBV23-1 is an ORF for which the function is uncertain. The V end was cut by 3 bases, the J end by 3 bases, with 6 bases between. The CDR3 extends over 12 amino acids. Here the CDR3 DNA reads TGCGCCAGCAGTCACGATTTCTACGAGCAGTACTTC. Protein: CASSHDFYEQYF.

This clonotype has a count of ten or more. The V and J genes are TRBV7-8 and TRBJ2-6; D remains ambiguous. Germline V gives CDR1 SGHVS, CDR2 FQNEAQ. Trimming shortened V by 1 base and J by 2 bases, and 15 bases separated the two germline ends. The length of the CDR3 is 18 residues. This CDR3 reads CASSLVGGSSPGANVLTF. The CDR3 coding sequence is TGTGCCAGCAGCTTAGTTGGTGGCTCAAGCCCTGGGGCCAACGTCCTGACTTTC.

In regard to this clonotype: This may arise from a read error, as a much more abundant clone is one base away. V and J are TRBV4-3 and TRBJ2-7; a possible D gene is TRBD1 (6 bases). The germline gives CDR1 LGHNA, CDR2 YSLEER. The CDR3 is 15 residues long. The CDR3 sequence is CASSQEKDRGYGQYF. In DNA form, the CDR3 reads TGCGCCAGCAGCCAAGAGAAGGACAGAGGCTACGGGCAGTACTTC.

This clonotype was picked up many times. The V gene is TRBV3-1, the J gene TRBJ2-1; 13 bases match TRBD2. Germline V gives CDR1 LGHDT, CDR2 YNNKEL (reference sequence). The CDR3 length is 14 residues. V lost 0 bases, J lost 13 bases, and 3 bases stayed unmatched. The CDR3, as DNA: TGTGCCAGCAGCCAAGATACTAGCGGGAGGGACCAGTTCTTC. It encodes CASSQDTSGRDQFF.